Sequencing of this T cell receptor (beta chain) was carried out in a study of cytomegalovirus exposure and HLA in healthy donors. Trimming cost V 6 bases and J 1 base, with 9 bases left between them. The germline gives CDR1 LGHNA, CDR2 YSLEER. The CDR3 consists of 13 residues. Researchers ran the PCR with 60 Vbeta and 13 Jbeta primers. The repertoire was sequenced with immunoSEQ multiplex PCR; TCRdb's copy has only in-frame clones and lacks some. The sample has about 110,000 clones; less than 85% are singletons. This TCR was sampled from a man aged 25 to 45 in good health and CMV-seropositive. The chain couples TRBV4-3 to TRBJ1-1; D possibly corresponds to TRBD1 (6 bases). The source material was PBMCs. This CDR3 is CASRGQTNTEAFF. Written as DNA, the CDR3 is TGCGCCAGCAGAGGACAGACGAACACTGAAGCTTTCTTT.